The sequence of this T cell receptor (beta chain) was determined in a study of blood T cell repertoires in COVID-19. The overall study: Specimens from acute and convalescent COVID-19 originated in the United States, Italy and Spain. PBMCs, B-cell-depleted T cells, or T cells were the source of the cDNA or gDNA that made up the material.

Original methodology: By means of reference gene primer amplification, nucleated cell counts were estimated. Method: immunoSEQ multiplex PCR; TCRdb's copy keeps in-frame clones and lacks some. V and J calls and clone size are as listed in that table; D and trimming were resolved from the DNA. The sample has about 13,000 clones; approximately 90% are singletons. This TCR was sampled from a human donor in a cohort sampled during active COVID-19. Material: peripheral blood.

CDR3 DNA sequence: TGCGCCAGCAGTGAACAGACCCATCAGCCCCAGCATTTT. This sequence encodes CASSEQTHQPQHF. This chain connects TRBV10-1 to TRBJ1-5; no definite D call. Deletions cut 3 bases from V and 5 bases from J, with 8 bases between. CDR1 WNHNN and CDR2 SYGVQD come from the germline V gene (reference sequence). This CDR3 comprises 13 residues.